Each of the 5 T cell receptor beta chains below was sequenced from the same sample in a study of spatial heterogeneity in lung cancer. General observations from the study: Mutation tallies in tumors tracked expanded intratumoral alpha and beta TCR counts.

Each CDR3 protein is one row after TCRdb ran MiXCR on the 5' RACE reads. The sample holds fewer than 30,000 distinct CDR3 sequences; about 7% are singletons and the top ten take almost 25%. Noted time point: sample taken at primary tumor resection. Antigens of these TCRs are unknown. The sequences come from lung tumor tissue, collected at surgery. The receptors were sampled from a male donor with early-stage non-small cell lung cancer.

This clonotype was counted at least ten times. The chain combines TRBV6-5 with TRBJ2-3; D remains unclear. Germline lookup yields CDR1 MNHEY and CDR2 SVGAGI. Trimming cost V 0 bases and J 4 bases, with 8 bases left between them. CDR3 length: 14 amino acids. CDR3 nucleotide sequence: TGTGCCAGCAGTTACTCGTTATTTTCAGATACGCAGTATTTT. The encoded protein is CASSYSLFSDTQYF.

This clonotype was detected a few times. V is TRBV28 and J is TRBJ1-4; D remains unclear. Trimming left V 6 bases short and J 0 bases short, with 5 bases between. The germline gives CDR1 MDHEN, CDR2 SYDVKM. The length of the CDR3 is 13 residues. DNA of the CDR3: TGTGCCAGCAGCCCCTCAACTAATGAAAAACTGTTTTTT. The encoded protein is CASSPSTNEKLFF.

The CDR3 loop is CASSQLDSYTDTQYF. CDR3 nucleotide sequence: TGTGCCAGCAGCCAATTGGACAGCTACACAGATACGCAGTATTTT. This chain links TRBV28 with TRBJ2-3; possibly TRBD1 for D (6 bases). The CDR3 is made up of 15 amino acids. The V gene lost 6 bases and the J gene lost 2 bases, with 15 bases spanning the gap. Germline V gives CDR1 MDHEN, CDR2 SYDVKM.

This clonotype was counted many times. The rearrangement joins TRBV15 to TRBJ2-7; D is unclear. The CDR3 is made up of 15 amino acids. Trimming shortened V by 0 bases and J by 0 bases, and 9 bases separated the two germline ends. Germline loops: CDR1 LNHNV, CDR2 YYDKDF (reference sequence). Here the CDR3 DNA reads TGTGCCACCAGCAGAGATAAGGCCGGCTCCTACGAGCAGTACTTC. It encodes CATSRDKAGSYEQYF.

This clonotype was counted at least ten times. The rearrangement links TRBV6-5 to TRBJ1-2; a possible D gene is TRBD1 (6 bases). Between the trimmed V and J ends, which lost 3 bases and 5 bases, there was a span of 13 bases. Germline CDR1 MNHEY, CDR2 SVGAGI. The CDR3 sequence is 14 residues long. The CDR3 protein is CASSYSGGGYGYTF. The CDR3 DNA is TGTGCCAGCAGTTATTCGGGGGGCGGATATGGCTACACCTTC.